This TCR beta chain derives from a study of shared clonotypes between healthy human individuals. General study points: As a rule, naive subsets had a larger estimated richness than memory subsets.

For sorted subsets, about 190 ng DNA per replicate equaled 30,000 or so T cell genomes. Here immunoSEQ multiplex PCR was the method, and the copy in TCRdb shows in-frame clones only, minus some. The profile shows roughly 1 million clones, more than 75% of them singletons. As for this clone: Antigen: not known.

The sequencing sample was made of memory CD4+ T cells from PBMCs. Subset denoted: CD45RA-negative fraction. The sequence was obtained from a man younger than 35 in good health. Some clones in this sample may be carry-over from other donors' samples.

For the CDR3, the DNA is TGTGCCAGCAGTTTATGGGGCGACGGTCAGCCCCAGCATTTT. It yields the protein CASSLWGDGQPQHF. V and J are TRBV28 and TRBJ1-5; D unclear. The CDR3 length is 14 residues. CDR1 MDHEN and CDR2 SYDVKM come from the germline V gene. Deletions cut 0 bases from V and 6 bases from J, with 9 bases between.